This paragraph covers one T cell receptor beta chain sequence. Its target is not known. Primers for the PCR totalled 60 Vbeta and 13 Jbeta. Using immunoSEQ multiplex PCR, the repertoire was profiled, and TCRdb retains in-frame clones only, with some absent. The repertoire includes some 180,000 clones, about three quarters of them detected once, and 1.5% to 2% sits in the top ten. Germline V gives CDR1 MDHEN, CDR2 SYDVKM. The length of the CDR3 is 16 residues. V was pared by 6 bases and J by 0 bases, with 16 bases between. This sample is drawn from a study of cytomegalovirus exposure and HLA in healthy donors. As for the study in general: An analysis done earlier identified more than 90 million unique TCR beta sequences from approximately 170 million T cells. Caucasian-associated ancestry cluster membership applied to about 80% of under 450 genotyped donors. Study-wide points: A link between a missense DCLRE1C variant and TCR beta V- and J-gene trimming emerged from a later analysis. Among the most significant clusters, several appeared linked to common viral pathogens in a later analysis.

The sequenced material came from PBMCs. The chain carries TRBV28 and TRBJ2-3, with D perhaps TRBD2 (6 bases). The clonotype comes from a young man in good health and CMV-seronegative. The CDR3 DNA sequence: TGTGCCAGCAGCTCTCGGAGGGCGGACAGCACAGATACGCAGTATTTT. Translation gives CASSSRRADSTDTQYF.